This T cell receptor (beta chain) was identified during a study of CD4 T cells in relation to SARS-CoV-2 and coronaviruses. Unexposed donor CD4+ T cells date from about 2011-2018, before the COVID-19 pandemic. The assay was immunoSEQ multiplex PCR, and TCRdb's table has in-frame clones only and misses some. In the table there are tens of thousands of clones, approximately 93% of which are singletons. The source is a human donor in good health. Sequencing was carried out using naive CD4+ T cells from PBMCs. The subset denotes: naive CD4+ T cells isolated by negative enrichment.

The CDR3 is CASSYGTWTYEQYF. In DNA, the CDR3 is TGTGCCAGCAGTTACGGGACTTGGACCTACGAGCAGTACTTC. This sequence joins TRBV6-2 or TRBV6-3 and TRBJ2-7; a possible D gene is TRBD2 (6 bases). The V gene's germline CDR1 is MNHEY and CDR2 SVGEGT. This CDR3 contains 14 residues. V was trimmed by 2 bases and J by 2 bases, leaving 10 bases between them.